Presented here are 20 T cell receptor beta chains from one specimen sequenced in a study of regulatory T cells in long-lasting Graves disease. Researchers made TCR beta libraries by using iRepertoire HTBI primers and running Arm-PCR on CDR3 regions. TCRdb re-called the multiplex PCR reads with MiXCR, one entry per CDR3 protein. There are 620,000 or so distinct CDR3 sequences in the sample; 15% to 20% occur only once, and under 20% lies in the top ten. Time point reported: newly diagnosed GD, antithyroid drugs for less than 3 months. There was RNA extracted from PBMCs, and the TCR library was made from it. The same data also went into a second study, on T cells in Graves' hyperthyroidism and ophthalmopathy.

Here the sequenced sample was peripheral blood mononuclear cells (PBMCs), taken at new diagnosis, from a patient treated with antithyroid drugs. These receptors all stem from a young woman with Graves disease.

This clonotype occurred many times. The chain recombines TRBV2 with TRBJ2-1, with TRBD2 identical over 9 bases. Germline V gives CDR1 SNHLY, CDR2 FYNNEI. V dropped 4 bases and J dropped 7; count of bases not matched to a gene: 8. The CDR3 totals 15 residues. The CDR3 protein is CASSGRLAVANEQFF. CDR3 sequence (DNA): TGTGCCAGCAGTGGGCGACTAGCGGTCGCGAATGAGCAGTTCTTC.

This clonotype showed up just a few times. The V call is TRBV19, the J call TRBJ1-2; 7 nucleotides line up with TRBD1. V trimming: 6 bases; J trimming: 3 bases; junction bases outside the gene matches: 7. The CDR3 extends over 14 amino acids. The germline CDR1 and CDR2 sequences are LNHDA and SQIVND (reference sequence). The CDR3 sequence is CASRGRQGDYGYTF. Written as DNA, the CDR3 is TGTGCCAGTAGGGGAAGACAGGGAGACTATGGCTACACCTTC.

This clonotype was picked up a small number of times. The chain carries TRBV30 and TRBJ1-5, with D tentatively TRBD1 (6 bases). This CDR3 comprises 12 residues. Germline V gene sequence: CDR1 GTSNPN, CDR2 SVGIG (reference sequence). The ends were cut back, 5 bases at V and 10 bases at J, with 15 bases in the middle. The CDR3 DNA is TGTGCCTGGGCGACAGGTGACCGACCCCAGCATTTT. Translation gives CAWATGDRPQHF.

The V and J genes are TRBV7-3 and TRBJ2-7; TRBD2 matches at 8 bases. This CDR3 contains 18 residues. V shed 0 bases and J 6 bases; nucleotides not matched to a gene: 16. Germline V lookup: CDR1 SGHTA, CDR2 FQGTGA. Here the CDR3 DNA reads TGTGCCAGCAGCTTAACAGGGGGATACGGGAGGGCCTATCGCGAGCAGTACTTC. Its translation is CASSLTGGYGRAYREQYF.

There are a few counts of this clonotype. The V gene is TRBV5-6, the J gene TRBJ2-3; TRBD1 is a possible D gene (6 bases). Trimming took 2 bases from V and 1 from J, leaving 20 bases between them. CDR1 and CDR2 (germline): SGHDT, YYEEEE. CDR3 length equals 18 residues. The CDR3: CASSFNPITNRGTDTQYF. CDR3 sequence (DNA): TGTGCCAGCAGCTTTAACCCGATAACTAACAGGGGCACAGATACGCAGTATTTT.

This clonotype came up many times. The chain joins TRBV7-3 to TRBJ2-7; D is undetermined. Trimming removed 5 bases from V and 0 bases from J, with 14 bases in between. In germline, CDR1 is SGHTA, CDR2 FQGTGA. The CDR3 extends over 15 amino acids. CDR3 in amino acids: CASSPTSADSYEQYF. CDR3 in DNA: TGTGCCAGCAGCCCAACGTCGGCTGACTCCTACGAGCAGTACTTC.

The V call is TRBV19, the J call TRBJ2-1; a possible D gene is TRBD1 (5 bases). V lost 5 bases to trimming and J lost 4 bases, with 12 bases between them. The CDR3 contains 14 residues. Germline loops: CDR1 LNHDA, CDR2 SQIVND (reference sequence). CDR3 loop: CASSPRQRYNEQFF. CDR3 bases: TGTGCCAGTAGTCCGCGACAGAGATACAATGAGCAGTTCTTC. The entire variable domain, with the rest obtained from reference TRBV19 and TRBJ2-1, is as follows: DGGITQSPKYLFRKEGQNVTLSCEQNLNHDAMYWYRQDPGQGLRLIYYSQIVNDFQKGDIAEGYSVSREKKESFPLTVTSAQKNPTAFYLCASSPRQRYNEQFFGPGTRLTVL.

This clonotype was observed at least ten times. The chain carries TRBV20-1 and TRBJ2-1, with 10 nucleotides matching TRBD2. V lost 4 bases to trimming and J lost 7 bases; unmatched junction nucleotides: 7. This CDR3 has 14 amino acids. Germline CDR1 DFQATT, CDR2 SNEGSKA (reference sequence). This CDR3 reads CSATSGRVVNEQFF. CDR3 nucleotides: TGCAGTGCTACTAGCGGGAGAGTTGTAAATGAGCAGTTCTTC.

Note on this clonotype: This may arise from a read error, as a much more abundant clone is one base away. This sequence joins TRBV6-2 or TRBV6-3 and TRBJ1-4; perhaps TRBD1 as D (6 bases). This CDR3 comprises 16 residues. Germline CDR1 is MNHEY and CDR2 is SVGEGT. The V gene lost 5 bases and the J gene lost 6 bases, with 19 bases spanning the gap. Written as DNA, the CDR3 is TGTGCCAGCAGTGGACAGCCGGAGGACAGACATGAAAAACTGTTTTTT. It specifies CASSGQPEDRHEKLFF.

This clonotype was seen ten or more times. This sequence joins TRBV28 and TRBJ1-5; D possibly corresponds to TRBD1 (6 bases). The CDR3 sequence is 14 residues long. Germline V gives CDR1 MDHEN, CDR2 SYDVKM. Deletions cut 8 bases from V and 5 bases from J, with 16 bases between. Here the CDR3 reads CASFTGHRDQPQHF. The CDR3 DNA sequence: TGTGCCAGCTTTACGGGACATCGGGATCAGCCCCAGCATTTT.

This clonotype has a handful of counts. The rearrangement joins TRBV18 to TRBJ2-1; no definite D call. This CDR3 has 12 amino acids. In germline, CDR1 is KGHSH, CDR2 LQKENI. The germline V and J ends were trimmed by 2 bases and 7 bases, with 6 bases remaining between them. The CDR3 DNA reads TGTGCCAGCTCACCAGGTCAAAATGAGCAGTTCTTC. Amino acid sequence: CASSPGQNEQFF.

V and J are TRBV5-1 and TRBJ2-6; D could derive from TRBD1 or TRBD2 (6 bases each). The CDR3 sequence is 18 residues long. Trimming cost V 3 bases and J 4 bases, with 20 bases left between them. Germline CDR1 reads SGHRS; CDR2 reads YFSETQ. The CDR3 region is CASSSTTSGALGANVLTF. In nucleotides, the CDR3 is TGCGCCAGCAGCTCGACTACCTCGGGGGCGCTCGGGGCCAACGTCCTGACTTTC. Filled out from reference TRBV5-1 and TRBJ2-6, the complete variable domain reads KAGVTQTPRYLIKTRGQQVTLSCSPISGHRSVSWYQQTPGQGLQFLFEYFSETQRNKGNFPGRFSGRQFSNSRSEMNVSTLELGDSALYLCASSSTTSGALGANVLTFGAGSRLTVL.

V gene TRBV10-3 combines with J gene TRBJ2-3; D possibly corresponds to TRBD1 (5 bases). V lost 7 bases and J 5 bases, leaving 16 bases between the germline ends. The CDR3 contains 14 residues. Germline V gene data show CDR1 as ENHRY and CDR2 as SYGVKD. For the CDR3, the DNA is TGTGCCATCAAATTACAGGCCTTGGGAGATACGCAGTATTTT. Its protein is CAIKLQALGDTQYF.

This clonotype occurred many times. The rearrangement uses TRBV20-1 and TRBJ2-7, with D perhaps matching TRBD1 (6 bases). Germline assignment: CDR1 DFQATT and CDR2 SNEGSKA (reference sequence). The CDR3 is 16 amino acids. The ends were cut back, 3 bases at V and 6 bases at J, with 24 bases in the middle. The CDR3 sequence: CSARGGLSSGAREQYF. CDR3 nucleotides: TGCAGTGCTAGGGGCGGGTTATCTTCAGGGGCCCGCGAGCAGTACTTC.

This clonotype has at least ten counts. The chain has TRBV30 and TRBJ1-5, with unresolved D. The CDR3 sequence is 13 residues long. CDR1 is GTSNPN and CDR2 is SVGIG in the germline V gene (reference sequence). The V gene lost 5 bases and the J gene lost 0 bases, with 8 bases spanning the gap. CDR3 region: CAWQRDSNQPQHF. CDR3 coding DNA: TGTGCCTGGCAGCGAGATAGCAATCAGCCCCAGCATTTT.

This clonotype was seen at least ten times. The chain carries TRBV30 and TRBJ2-1; TRBD2 matches at 10 bases. Germline loops: CDR1 GTSNPN, CDR2 SVGIG (reference sequence). Trimming removed 4 bases from V and 6 bases from J; junction bases left unmatched: 3. The CDR3 contains 13 residues. This chain's CDR3 is CAWTSSGSNEQFF. In DNA form, the CDR3 reads TGTGCCTGGACTTCTAGCGGGAGCAATGAGCAGTTCTTC.

The chain joins TRBV19 to TRBJ2-3; possible D gene TRBD2, 5 bases. This CDR3 comprises 12 residues. The germline CDR1 and CDR2 sequences are LNHDA and SQIVND (reference sequence). V was cut by 5 bases and J by 8 bases, with 11 bases left in between. The CDR3: CASSPARGTQYF. Written as DNA, the CDR3 is TGTGCCAGTAGTCCCGCACGGGGTACGCAGTATTTT.

This clonotype was observed a few times. V is TRBV5-1 and J is TRBJ2-1; no reliable D call. Trimming cost V 3 bases and J 4 bases, with 11 bases left between them. Looked up from germline, CDR1 is SGHRS and CDR2 is YFSETQ. The CDR3 runs to 14 residues. The CDR3 bases are TGCGCCAGCAGCTCACAGCTAAGATACAATGAGCAGTTCTTC. Translating gives CASSSQLRYNEQFF. Full variable domain (missing parts from reference TRBV5-1 and TRBJ2-1): KAGVTQTPRYLIKTRGQQVTLSCSPISGHRSVSWYQQTPGQGLQFLFEYFSETQRNKGNFPGRFSGRQFSNSRSEMNVSTLELGDSALYLCASSSQLRYNEQFFGPGTRLTVL.

This clonotype was seen many times. This chain joins TRBV2 and TRBJ2-7; D is unclear. The CDR3 consists of 12 residues. V was trimmed by 5 bases and J by 5 bases, leaving 10 bases between them. Germline CDR1 and CDR2: SNHLY and FYNNEI. DNA for the CDR3: TGTGCCAGCAGTCCCCTGGGCAACGAGCAGTACTTC. Translation gives CASSPLGNEQYF. Combining the CDR3 with reference TRBV2 and TRBJ2-7 gives the whole variable domain EPEVTQTPSHQVTQMGQEVILRCVPISNHLYFYWYRQILGQKVEFLVSFYNNEISEKSEIFDDQFSVERPDGSNFTLKIRSTKLEDSAMYFCASSPLGNEQYFGPGTRLTVT.

This clonotype has more than one count but fewer than ten. This CDR3 reads CAGSARQGDTQYF. The CDR3 coding sequence is TGCGCCGGGTCCGCGAGGCAGGGGGACACGCAGTATTTT. The rearrangement joins TRBV5-1 to TRBJ2-3; 7 bases are a match to TRBD1. After removal of 10 bases from V and 9 bases from J, the junction contained 14 bases not matched to a gene. The germline V gene encodes CDR1 SGHRS and CDR2 YFSETQ. The CDR3 spans 13 residues.